The 17 T cell receptor beta chains below come from one sample, sequenced in a study of vaccination and CD4 T cells after COVID-19. Cultured CD4+ T-cell DNA underwent Oncomine TCR Beta short-read sequencing. TCRdb recomputed calls from the PCR reads with MiXCR, one row per CDR3 protein. In the table there are 15,000 to 25,000 distinct CDR3 sequences, 45% to 55% of which are singletons. Treatment denoted: approximately nine-day PBMC culture with coronavirus spike peptide pools or control peptides (ViraFEST assay). Antigens of these TCRs are unknown. The sample comprised CD4+ T cells from blood, cultured in vitro. These receptor sequences come from a human donor who had recovered from COVID-19.

This clonotype has only a few counts. The chain couples TRBV20-1 to TRBJ2-3; D possibly corresponds to TRBD2 (6 bases). Looked up from germline, CDR1 is DFQATT and CDR2 is SNEGSKA (reference sequence). CDR3 length equals 16 residues. The germline V and J ends were trimmed by 0 bases and 1 base, with 14 bases remaining between them. The CDR3 loop is CSARDELRGGTDTQYF. CDR3 nucleotide sequence: TGCAGTGCTAGAGACGAGTTGCGGGGAGGCACAGATACGCAGTATTTT.

V gene TRBV12-3 or TRBV12-4 combines with J gene TRBJ2-1, with 8 bases that match TRBD1. V lost 7 bases and J lost 8; bases outside the gene matches: 16. The CDR3 spans 16 residues. The CDR3 region is CASTPGTGLPLDEQFF. The CDR3 DNA is TGTGCCAGCACCCCTGGGACAGGCCTCCCCCTCGATGAGCAGTTCTTC.

The V gene is TRBV28, the J gene TRBJ2-3, with 12 bases identical to TRBD2. V shed 5 bases, J shed 7 bases, and the junction held 7 bases outside the gene matches. Germline values: CDR1 MDHEN, CDR2 SYDVKM. The CDR3 runs to 15 residues. CDR3 sequence: CASSLTSGSIYTQYF. The CDR3, as DNA: TGTGCCAGCAGTCTGACTAGCGGGAGTATCTATACGCAGTATTTT.

This clonotype was seen a few times. The gene calls are TRBV6-5 and TRBJ2-7; D ambiguous. This CDR3 spans 13 amino acids. Germline V gene lookup returns CDR1 MNHEY and CDR2 SVGAGI. Trimming removed 0 bases at V and 2 bases at J, with 5 bases between. This CDR3 reads CASSYSYTYEQYF. CDR3 nucleotide sequence: TGTGCCAGCAGTTACTCCTATACCTACGAGCAGTACTTC.

This clonotype has just a few counts. The chain links TRBV20-1 to TRBJ1-6; 9 nucleotides align to TRBD1. Germline V gene data show CDR1 as DFQATT and CDR2 as SNEGSKA (reference sequence). The CDR3 consists of 14 residues. V gave up 0 bases and J gave up 8 bases; unmatched junction bases: 2. The CDR3 bases are TGCAGTGCTAGAGAAGACAGGGGGGATTCACCCCTCCACTTT. Amino acid sequence: CSAREDRGDSPLHF.

A single count supports this clonotype. This chain joins TRBV5-1 and TRBJ1-1; D is undetermined. V lost 5 bases, J lost 3 bases, and 8 bases lay in between. Germline V gene data show CDR1 as SGHRS and CDR2 as YFSETQ. This CDR3 is 12 amino acids long. CDR3 sequence (DNA): TGCGCCAGCAGGGTTGGGGACACTGAAGCTTTCTTT. Encoded protein: CASRVGDTEAFF.

This rearrangement joins TRBV19 to TRBJ1-1; D unclear. The length of the CDR3 is 14 residues. The germline CDR1 and CDR2 sequences are LNHDA and SQIVND (reference sequence). V lost 1 base and J lost 0, with 6 bases in between. The DNA for the CDR3 is TGTGCCAGTAGTATAGGGTACATGAACACTGAAGCTTTCTTT. It specifies CASSIGYMNTEAFF.

The rearrangement links TRBV6-5 to TRBJ2-5, with TRBD2 as a possible D gene (5 bases). The CDR3 has 19 amino acids. The V gene's germline CDR1 is MNHEY and CDR2 SVGAGI. Trimming removed 3 bases at V and 6 bases at J, with 29 bases between. This chain's CDR3 is CASSYQAIRTLRGLQTQYF. CDR3 bases: TGTGCCAGCAGTTATCAAGCAATAAGGACTCTACGGGGTTTGCAGACCCAGTACTTC.

The rearrangement joins TRBV7-6 to TRBJ2-5; a possible D gene is TRBD1 (5 bases). Germline CDR1 and CDR2: SGHVS and FNYEAQ. The CDR3 loop spans 13 amino acids. V was pared by 5 bases and J by 4 bases, with 11 bases between. The CDR3 DNA follows: TGTGCCAGCAGCCCCCTTAGGGGAGAGACCCAGTACTTC. Translating gives CASSPLRGETQYF.

This clonotype turned up a few times. This chain connects TRBV27 to TRBJ1-2; 9 bases fit TRBD1. The J segment lost 3 bases and the V segment lost 8 bases, leaving 7 bases of the junction unmatched. Germline CDR1 and CDR2: MNHEY and SMNVEV (reference sequence). CDR3 length: 14 amino acids. The DNA for the CDR3 is TGTGCCAGCGGCGGACAGGGGCAAGACTATGGCTACACCTTC. As protein: CASGGQGQDYGYTF.

In its sample, this clonotype was seen a few times. The rearrangement links TRBV27 to TRBJ1-6; a possible D gene is TRBD1 (6 bases). V was shortened by 0 bases and J by 14 bases, with 32 bases between the two germline ends. CDR1 and CDR2 from the germline V gene are MNHEY and SMNVEV (reference sequence). CDR3 length: 20 residues. CDR3 protein: CASSLSAGAKSWGGRFTLHF. The CDR3 DNA sequence: TGTGCCAGCAGTTTATCGGCCGGGGCAAAAAGTTGGGGGGGCCGGTTCACCCTCCACTTT.

The V and J genes are TRBV10-2 and TRBJ2-2; 10 nucleotides line up with TRBD2. CDR1 and CDR2 (germline): WSHSY, SAAADI. This CDR3 contains 15 residues. V was pared by 5 bases and J by 6 bases, with 6 bases of the junction left unmatched. In nucleotides, the CDR3 is TGCGCCAGCAGTTTCAGCGGGGGGGCGTCCGGGGAGCTGTTTTTT. Amino acids: CASSFSGGASGELFF.

The V and J genes are TRBV20-1 and TRBJ2-1, with 11 bases that match TRBD2. Trimming cost V 4 bases and J 8 bases; bases outside gene matches: 10. CDR1 is DFQATT, CDR2 SNEGSKA, per germline (reference sequence). This CDR3 contains 15 residues. The CDR3 DNA is TGCAGTGCTACCCAAACTAGCGGGAGAGGGTATGAGCAGTTCTTC. This sequence encodes CSATQTSGRGYEQFF.

The chain has TRBV19 and TRBJ1-2; D unresolved. Germline CDR1 and CDR2: LNHDA and SQIVND (reference sequence). The CDR3 extends over 15 amino acids. V shed 3 bases and J shed 4 bases, with 15 bases lying between them. CDR3 in DNA: TGTGCCAGTAGTATTGAAAGGGCAGGAGGCTATGGCTACACCTTC. The encoded protein is CASSIERAGGYGYTF.

The CDR3 region is CATSAWREGRGNEQFF. The CDR3 region has the DNA TGTGCCACCAGTGCCTGGCGGGAGGGCCGGGGGAATGAGCAGTTCTTC. The chain uses TRBV24-1 and TRBJ2-1, with 9 bases lining up with TRBD2. This CDR3 contains 16 residues. Germline CDR1 and CDR2: KGHDR and SFDVKD. Germline trimming cut 5 bases from V and 7 bases from J; bases unmatched to any gene: 11.

This rearrangement joins TRBV11-2 to TRBJ2-3; no reliable D call. The CDR3 runs to 12 residues. Trimming left V 0 bases short and J 4 bases short, with 2 bases between. Germline-derived CDR1 and CDR2 are SGHAT and FQNNGV. CDR3 in amino acids: CASSLDSDTQYF. CDR3 in DNA: TGTGCCAGCAGCTTAGATTCAGATACGCAGTATTTT.

The rearrangement links TRBV6-1 to TRBJ2-3; D tentatively fits TRBD1 or TRBD2 (6 bases each). V was pared by 7 bases and J by 6 bases, with 17 bases between. CDR3 length: 14 residues. The germline CDR1 and CDR2 sequences are MNHNS and SASEGT. DNA of the CDR3: TGTGCCAGCAAGGGGGGCAACCTCAAGGATACGCAGTATTTT. Encoded protein: CASKGGNLKDTQYF.